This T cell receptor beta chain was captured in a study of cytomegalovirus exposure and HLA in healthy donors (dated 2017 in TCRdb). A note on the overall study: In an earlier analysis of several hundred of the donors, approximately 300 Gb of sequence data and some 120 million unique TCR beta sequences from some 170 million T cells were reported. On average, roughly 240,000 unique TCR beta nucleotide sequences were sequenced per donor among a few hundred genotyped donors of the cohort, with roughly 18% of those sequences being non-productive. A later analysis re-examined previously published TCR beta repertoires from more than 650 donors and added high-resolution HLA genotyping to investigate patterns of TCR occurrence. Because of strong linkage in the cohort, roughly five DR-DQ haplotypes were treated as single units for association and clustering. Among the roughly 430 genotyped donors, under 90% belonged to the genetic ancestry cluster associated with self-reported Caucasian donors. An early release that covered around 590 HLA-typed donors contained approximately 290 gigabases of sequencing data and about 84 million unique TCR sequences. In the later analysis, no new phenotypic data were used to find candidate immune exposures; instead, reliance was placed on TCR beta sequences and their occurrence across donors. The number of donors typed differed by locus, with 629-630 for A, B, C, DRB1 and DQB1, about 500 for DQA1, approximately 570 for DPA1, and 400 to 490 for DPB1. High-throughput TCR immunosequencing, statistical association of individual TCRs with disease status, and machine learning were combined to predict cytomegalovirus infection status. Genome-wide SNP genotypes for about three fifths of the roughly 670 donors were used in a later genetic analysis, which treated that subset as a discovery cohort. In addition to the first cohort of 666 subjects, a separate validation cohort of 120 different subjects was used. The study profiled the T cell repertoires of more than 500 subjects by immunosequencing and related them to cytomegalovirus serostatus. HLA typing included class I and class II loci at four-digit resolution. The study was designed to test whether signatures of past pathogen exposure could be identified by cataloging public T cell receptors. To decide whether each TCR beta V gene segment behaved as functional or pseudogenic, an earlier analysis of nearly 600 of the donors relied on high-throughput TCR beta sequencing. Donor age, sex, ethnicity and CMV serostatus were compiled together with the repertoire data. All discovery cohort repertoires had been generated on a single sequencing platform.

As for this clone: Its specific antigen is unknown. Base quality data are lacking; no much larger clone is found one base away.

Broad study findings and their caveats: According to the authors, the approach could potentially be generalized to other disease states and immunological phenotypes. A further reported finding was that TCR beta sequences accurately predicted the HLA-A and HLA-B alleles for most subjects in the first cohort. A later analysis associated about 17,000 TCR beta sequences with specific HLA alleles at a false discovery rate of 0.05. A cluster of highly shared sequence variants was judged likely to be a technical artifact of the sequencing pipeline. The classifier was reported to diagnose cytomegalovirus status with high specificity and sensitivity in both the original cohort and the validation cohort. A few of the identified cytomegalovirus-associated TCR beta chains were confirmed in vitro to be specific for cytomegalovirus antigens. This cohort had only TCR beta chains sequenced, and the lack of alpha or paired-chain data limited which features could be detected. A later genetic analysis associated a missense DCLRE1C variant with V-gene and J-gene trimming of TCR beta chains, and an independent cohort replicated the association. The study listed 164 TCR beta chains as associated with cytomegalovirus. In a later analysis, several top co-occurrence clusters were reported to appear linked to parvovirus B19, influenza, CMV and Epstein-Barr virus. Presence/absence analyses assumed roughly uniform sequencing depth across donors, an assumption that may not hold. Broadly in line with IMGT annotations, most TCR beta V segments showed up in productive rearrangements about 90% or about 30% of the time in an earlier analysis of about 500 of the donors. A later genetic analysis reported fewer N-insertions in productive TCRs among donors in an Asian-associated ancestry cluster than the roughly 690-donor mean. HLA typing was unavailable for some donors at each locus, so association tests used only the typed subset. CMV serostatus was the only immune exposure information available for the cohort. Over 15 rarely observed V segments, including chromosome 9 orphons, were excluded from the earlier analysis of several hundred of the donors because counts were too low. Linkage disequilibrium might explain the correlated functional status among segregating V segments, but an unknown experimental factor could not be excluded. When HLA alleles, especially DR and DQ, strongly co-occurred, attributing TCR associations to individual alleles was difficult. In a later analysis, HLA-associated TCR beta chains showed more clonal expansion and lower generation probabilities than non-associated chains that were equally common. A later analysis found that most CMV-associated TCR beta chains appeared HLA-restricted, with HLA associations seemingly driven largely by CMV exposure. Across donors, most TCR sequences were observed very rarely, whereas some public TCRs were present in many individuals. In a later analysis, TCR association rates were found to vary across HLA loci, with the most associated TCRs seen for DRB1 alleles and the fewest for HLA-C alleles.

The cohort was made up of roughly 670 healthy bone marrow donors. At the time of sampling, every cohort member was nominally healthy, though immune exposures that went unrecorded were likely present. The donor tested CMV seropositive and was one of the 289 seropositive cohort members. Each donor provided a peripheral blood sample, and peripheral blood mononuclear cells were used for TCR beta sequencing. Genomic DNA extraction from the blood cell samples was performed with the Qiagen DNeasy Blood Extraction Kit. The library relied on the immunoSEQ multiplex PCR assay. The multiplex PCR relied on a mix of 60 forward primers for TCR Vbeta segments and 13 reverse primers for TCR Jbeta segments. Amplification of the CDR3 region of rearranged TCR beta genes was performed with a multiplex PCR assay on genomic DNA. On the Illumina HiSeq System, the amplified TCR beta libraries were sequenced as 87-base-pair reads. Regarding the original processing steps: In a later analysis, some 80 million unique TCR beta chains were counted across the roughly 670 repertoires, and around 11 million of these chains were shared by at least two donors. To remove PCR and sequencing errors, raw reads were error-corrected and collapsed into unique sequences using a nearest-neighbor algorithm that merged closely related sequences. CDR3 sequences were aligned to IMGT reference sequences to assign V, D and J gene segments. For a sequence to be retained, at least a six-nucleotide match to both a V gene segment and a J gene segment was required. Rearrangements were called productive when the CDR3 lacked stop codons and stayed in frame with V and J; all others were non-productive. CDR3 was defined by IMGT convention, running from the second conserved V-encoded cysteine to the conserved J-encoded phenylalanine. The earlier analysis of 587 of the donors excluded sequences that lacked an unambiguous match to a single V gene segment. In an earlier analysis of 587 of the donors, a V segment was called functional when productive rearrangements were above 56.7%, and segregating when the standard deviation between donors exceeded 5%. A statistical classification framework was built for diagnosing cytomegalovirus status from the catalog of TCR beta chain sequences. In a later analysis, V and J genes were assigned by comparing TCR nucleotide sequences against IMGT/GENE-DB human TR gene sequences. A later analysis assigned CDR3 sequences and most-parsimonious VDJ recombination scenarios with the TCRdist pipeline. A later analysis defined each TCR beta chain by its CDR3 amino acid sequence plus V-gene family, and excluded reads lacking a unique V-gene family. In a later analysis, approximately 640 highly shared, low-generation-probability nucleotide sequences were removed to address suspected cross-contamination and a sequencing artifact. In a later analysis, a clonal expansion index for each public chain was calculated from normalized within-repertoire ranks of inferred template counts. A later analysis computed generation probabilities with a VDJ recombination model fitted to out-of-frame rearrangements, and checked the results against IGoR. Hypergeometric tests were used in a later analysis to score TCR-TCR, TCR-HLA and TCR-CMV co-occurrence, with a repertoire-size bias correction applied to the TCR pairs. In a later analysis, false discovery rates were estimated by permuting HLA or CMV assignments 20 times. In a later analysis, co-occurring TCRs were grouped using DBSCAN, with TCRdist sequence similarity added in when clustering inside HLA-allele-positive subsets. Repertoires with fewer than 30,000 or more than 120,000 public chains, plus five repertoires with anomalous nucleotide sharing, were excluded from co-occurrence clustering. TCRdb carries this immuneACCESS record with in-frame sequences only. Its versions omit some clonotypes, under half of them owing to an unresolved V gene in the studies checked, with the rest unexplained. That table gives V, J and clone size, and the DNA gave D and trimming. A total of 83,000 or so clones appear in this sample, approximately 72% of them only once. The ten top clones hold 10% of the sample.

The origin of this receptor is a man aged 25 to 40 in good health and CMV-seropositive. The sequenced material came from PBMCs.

The sequenced DNA is TGTGCCAGTAGCAGGGAGGGATTCTACAATGAGCAGTTCTTC. It translates as CASSREGFYNEQFF. The rearranged chain carries TRBV19 and TRBJ2-1; 7 bases in the junction line up with TRBD2. From the cysteine through the phenylalanine, the CDR3 covers 14 amino acids. This entry keeps only the CDR3 DNA: 42 bases, framed from base 1. Sequences LNHDA (CDR1) and SQIVND (CDR2) are obtained from the germline V gene (reference sequence). V has 6 bases trimmed and J has 3 bases trimmed; junction bases matching no gene number 5. Where the CDR3 stops, the reference TRBV19 and TRBJ2-1 genes take over; the full variable domain is DGGITQSPKYLFRKEGQNVTLSCEQNLNHDAMYWYRQDPGQGLRLIYYSQIVNDFQKGDIAEGYSVSREKKESFPLTVTSAQKNPTAFYLCASSREGFYNEQFFGPGTRLTVL.